Listed below are T cell receptor beta chains from one sample, sequenced in a study of T cell repertoires in cytomegalovirus infection. Which antigens these TCRs recognize remains unknown. In TCRdb, the reads were re-called with MiXCR into one record per CDR3 protein. The repertoire holds 100,000 to 150,000 distinct CDR3 sequences, with more than 20% as singletons. The sample was PBMCs, sequenced either directly or after in vitro stimulation (not recorded which). Receptors were obtained from a human donor in good health (CMV status not recorded). Some clones in this sample may be carry-over from other donors' samples. Each CDR3 is given with its conserved first and last residue. D genes are given only for firm matches. A row's size may be missing; if present it is once, few, many or a size class.

J: TRBJ2-5; V: TRBV7-9; size: few; D: TRBD2; CDR3: CASSLTSGSLRETQYF; DNA: TGTGCCAGCAGCTTAACGAGCGGGAGTTTGCGGGAGACCCAGTACTTC
J: TRBJ1-5; V: TRBV12-3/TRBV12-4; size: .; D: .; CDR3: CASRLQVSNQPQHF; DNA: TGTGCCAGCAGGCTACAGGTATCGAATCAGCCCCAGCATTTT
J: TRBJ2-3; V: TRBV7-6; size: .; D: TRBD2; CDR3: CASSSLAGERTDTQYF; DNA: TGTGCCAGCAGCTCACTAGCGGGAGAGCGGACAGATACGCAGTATTTT
J: TRBJ2-1; V: TRBV7-9; size: few; D: .; CDR3: CASTPFRTPNNEQFF; DNA: TGTGCCAGCACCCCTTTCAGGACTCCGAACAATGAGCAGTTCTTC
J: TRBJ2-3; V: TRBV12-3/TRBV12-4; size: many; D: TRBD2; CDR3: CASSPQGLLAASEDTQYF; DNA: TGTGCCAGCAGTCCTCAGGGGTTACTAGCGGCCAGCGAGGATACGCAGTATTTT
J: TRBJ1-1; V: TRBV30; size: .; D: .; CDR3: CAWSLTDNTEAFF; DNA: TGTGCCTGGAGCCTTACAGATAACACTGAAGCTTTCTTT
J: TRBJ2-1; V: TRBV11-2; size: many; D: TRBD2; CDR3: CASSSLAGGWDEQFF; DNA: TGTGCCAGCAGCTCCCTAGCGGGTGGGTGGGATGAGCAGTTCTTC
J: TRBJ2-1; V: TRBV2; size: few; D: .; CDR3: CASKSLAAYNEQFF; DNA: TGTGCCAGCAAGTCACTAGCCGCCTACAATGAGCAGTTCTTC
J: TRBJ1-1; V: TRBV20-1; size: .; D: .; CDR3: CSASGRNTEAFF; DNA: TGCAGTGCTAGCGGCAGGAACACTGAAGCTTTCTTT
J: TRBJ2-7; V: TRBV9; size: .; D: .; CDR3: CASSKKPTTAPYLEQYF; DNA: TGTGCCAGCAGCAAAAAACCCACGACAGCTCCGTACCTGGAGCAGTACTTC
J: TRBJ2-1; V: TRBV20-1; size: few; D: TRBD2; CDR3: CSAERSGRAANEQFF; DNA: TGCAGTGCTGAACGTAGCGGGAGGGCCGCCAATGAGCAGTTCTTC
J: TRBJ1-1; V: TRBV10-3; size: .; D: .; CDR3: CAISESAGISTEAFF; DNA: TGTGCCATCAGTGAGTCGGCCGGGATTAGCACTGAAGCTTTCTTT
J: TRBJ1-5; V: TRBV19; size: few; D: .; CDR3: CASSIGGRFGQPQHF; DNA: TGTGCCAGTAGTATTGGGGGGCGCTTCGGTCAGCCCCAGCATTTT
J: TRBJ1-2; V: TRBV12-3/TRBV12-4; size: few; D: TRBD1; CDR3: CASSSQGQGIYGYTF; DNA: TGTGCCAGCAGTTCACAAGGACAGGGGATCTATGGCTACACCTTC
J: TRBJ1-5; V: TRBV7-2; size: .; D: .; CDR3: CASSLVPIGSPDQPQHF; DNA: TGTGCCAGCAGCTTGGTGCCAATTGGAAGCCCCGATCAGCCCCAGCATTTT
J: TRBJ2-2; V: TRBV19; size: .; D: TRBD1; CDR3: CASSITGGSTGELFF; DNA: TGTGCCAGTAGTATCACAGGGGGTAGCACCGGGGAGCTGTTTTTT
J: TRBJ2-2; V: TRBV12-3/TRBV12-4; size: .; D: .; CDR3: CASSFTENTGELFF; DNA: TGTGCCAGCAGTTTTACCGAGAACACCGGGGAGCTGTTTTTT
J: TRBJ1-2; V: TRBV7-2; size: many; D: TRBD1; CDR3: CASSATGGAYGYTF; DNA: TGTGCCAGCAGCGCTACAGGGGGGGCCTATGGCTACACCTTC
J: TRBJ2-3; V: TRBV11-2; size: .; D: .; CDR3: CASRPILAPRHTQYF; DNA: TGTGCCAGCAGGCCTATTCTAGCGCCCCGTCATACGCAGTATTTT
J: TRBJ2-3; V: TRBV6-6; size: few; D: TRBD1; CDR3: CASSSNRGGYTQYF; DNA: TGTGCCAGCAGTTCGAACAGGGGTGGATATACGCAGTATTTT
J: TRBJ2-3; V: TRBV11-2; size: .; D: .; CDR3: CASSLDDSRTDTQYF; DNA: TGTGCCAGCAGCTTAGATGACAGTCGCACAGATACGCAGTATTTT
J: TRBJ2-1; V: TRBV4-3; size: .; D: .; CDR3: CASSQERDKREQFF; DNA: TGCGCCAGCAGCCAAGAACGGGACAAAAGGGAGCAGTTCTTC
J: TRBJ2-5; V: TRBV28; size: .; D: .; CDR3: CASSRGAGETQYF; DNA: TGTGCCAGCAGTCGGGGGGCGGGGGAGACCCAGTACTTC
J: TRBJ1-5; V: TRBV12-3/TRBV12-4; size: .; D: .; CDR3: CASSLTPPRGRNSNQPQHF; DNA: TGTGCCAGCAGTTTAACTCCCCCTCGGGGCCGGAATAGCAATCAGCCCCAGCATTTT
J: TRBJ1-2; V: TRBV4-2; size: .; D: .; CDR3: CASRPPGHLLGYTF; DNA: TGTGCCAGCCGTCCTCCGGGACACCTGCTCGGCTACACCTTC
J: TRBJ2-5; V: TRBV7-2; size: many; D: TRBD2; CDR3: CASSSSGTGGTQYF; DNA: TGTGCCAGCAGCTCTAGCGGCACTGGAGGGACCCAGTACTTC
J: TRBJ2-7; V: TRBV19; size: .; D: TRBD1; CDR3: CASRGQGNYEQYF; DNA: TGTGCCAGTAGAGGACAGGGTAACTACGAGCAGTACTTC
J: TRBJ1-1; V: TRBV28; size: .; D: .; CDR3: CASKVNTEAFF; DNA: TGTGCCAGCAAAGTGAACACTGAAGCTTTCTTT
J: TRBJ2-3; V: TRBV7-6; size: .; D: TRBD2; CDR3: CASRGGGTSTDTQYF; DNA: TGTGCCAGCCGGGGGGGGGGGACGAGCACAGATACGCAGTATTTT